These 10 T cell receptor beta chains were sequenced from one sample in a study of blood T cells in healthy people across ages. With a J-beta primer mix and a sample-barcoded 5' primer, a second PCR ran roughly 7 to 11 cycles. TCRdb ran MiXCR on the 5' RACE reads and lists one entry per CDR3 protein. The sample shows more than 550,000 distinct CDR3 sequences, around a fifth of them seen only once. Input material: blood. The receptor set was obtained from a man between 65 and 79 years old in good health.

The chain recombines TRBV27 with TRBJ2-2; D tentatively fits TRBD1 or TRBD2 (8 bases each). Germline loops: CDR1 MNHEY, CDR2 SMNVEV (reference sequence). V lost 2 bases to trimming and J lost 4 bases, with 17 bases between them. The CDR3 length is 17 residues. CDR3 coding DNA: TGTGCCAGCAGTTTAGAGGACAGGGCGGGAGGCACCGGGGAGCTGTTTTTT. It is translated as CASSLEDRAGGTGELFF.

V gene TRBV15 combines with J gene TRBJ2-5, with unresolved D. The CDR3 spans 15 residues. Looked up from germline, CDR1 is LNHNV and CDR2 is YYDKDF (reference sequence). V lost 0 bases, J lost 2 bases, and 10 bases lay in between. As DNA, the CDR3 is TGTGCCACCAGCAGAGATAAGGGAAGTCAAGAGACCCAGTACTTC. Protein product: CATSRDKGSQETQYF.

This clonotype was found many times. This chain connects TRBV12-3 or TRBV12-4 to TRBJ1-5; tentative D call: TRBD1 (5 bases). Trimming pared 6 bases from V and 0 bases from J, leaving 12 bases between. CDR3 length equals 15 residues. CDR3 sequence: CASSQDNYSNQPQHF. The CDR3 bases are TGTGCCAGCAGCCAGGACAATTATAGCAATCAGCCCCAGCATTTT.

The gene calls are TRBV9 and TRBJ2-7; perhaps TRBD2 as D (5 bases). V shed 2 bases and J shed 3 bases, with 9 bases lying between them. The CDR3 has 13 residues. The germline V gene encodes CDR1 SGDLS and CDR2 YYNGEE. The CDR3 reads CASSVGVLYEQYF. CDR3 nucleotide sequence: TGTGCCAGCAGCGTCGGGGTTCTCTACGAGCAGTACTTC.

This clonotype was seen only a few times. CDR3 coding DNA: TGTGCTAGTGGTTTGGTACTTCGACAGGATGGCTTTGAGAACACTGAAGCTTTCTTT. Protein sequence: CASGLVLRQDGFENTEAFF. This chain joins TRBV12-5 and TRBJ1-1; TRBD1 is a possible D gene (6 bases). V was pared by 0 bases and J by 1 base, with 21 bases between. The CDR3 has 19 amino acids. Germline assignment: CDR1 LGHNT and CDR2 FRNRAP.

The chain couples TRBV20-1 to TRBJ2-1; D is possibly TRBD1 (5 bases). The CDR3 sequence is 16 residues long. Trimming cost V 6 bases and J 0 bases, with 18 bases left between them. Germline lookup yields CDR1 DFQATT and CDR2 SNEGSKA (reference sequence). DNA for the CDR3: TGCAGTGCAACGAGGTTTGAGACAGACTCCTACAATGAGCAGTTCTTC. As protein: CSATRFETDSYNEQFF.

This clonotype has a handful of counts. The V gene is TRBV3-1, the J gene TRBJ1-3; TRBD1 matches at 9 bases. Per germline, CDR1 LGHDT and CDR2 YNNKEL (reference sequence). Unmatched junction bases numbered 9, after V lost 2 bases and J lost 4 bases. The CDR3 contains 17 residues. The CDR3 reads CASSQSGQGKSGNTIYF. In DNA, the CDR3 is TGTGCCAGCAGCCAATCGGGACAGGGAAAATCCGGAAACACCATATATTTT.

The CDR3, as DNA: TGTGCCAGCAGCTTAACTCGGACAGCCTCTGGAAACACCATATATTTT. Translating it yields CASSLTRTASGNTIYF. The J gene is TRBJ1-3, the V gene TRBV7-2, with D possibly being TRBD1 (6 bases). CDR3 length: 16 amino acids. The V end was cut by 2 bases, the J end by 0 bases, with 11 bases between. Germline CDR1 is SGHTA and CDR2 is FQGNSA.

This chain uses TRBV14 with TRBJ1-2; D gene unclear. Germline loops: CDR1 SGHDN, CDR2 FVKESK. Trimming pared 1 base from V and 6 bases from J, leaving 18 bases between. The CDR3 covers 16 residues. The CDR3 protein is CASSQAGPPQRHGYTF. The CDR3 DNA reads as TGTGCCAGCAGCCAAGCAGGACCCCCTCAACGACATGGCTACACCTTC.

This clonotype was observed a few times. This chain connects TRBV29-1 to TRBJ1-2; 8 positions agree with TRBD1. Germline assignment: CDR1 SQVTM and CDR2 ANQGSEA. Unmatched junction bases numbered 5, after V lost 7 bases and J lost 7 bases. The CDR3 length is 11 residues. CDR3 protein: CSGLDRAGYTF. The CDR3 DNA is TGCAGCGGGCTGGACAGGGCTGGCTACACCTTC.